The 13 T cell receptor beta chains given below trace back to one sample, sequenced in a study of cytomegalovirus exposure and HLA in healthy donors. 13 Jbeta primers and 60 Vbeta primers were used for the PCR. Sequenced by immunoSEQ multiplex PCR; TCRdb stores in-frame clones only, minus some. The sample yields 120,000 to 150,000 clones, roughly 65% seen once. The sequencing sample was made of PBMCs. The receptor set was obtained from a woman in her twenties or thirties in good health and CMV-seronegative.

This clone was observed a few times. The chain has TRBV29-1 and TRBJ1-1; 9 bases fit TRBD1. The CDR3 spans 14 residues. The V segment lost 7 bases and the J segment 0 bases; nucleotides outside the gene matches: 6. Germline V lookup: CDR1 SQVTM, CDR2 ANQGSEA. Here the CDR3 reads CSGKRQGVNTEAFF. In DNA, the CDR3 is TGCAGCGGTAAGAGACAGGGGGTGAACACTGAAGCTTTCTTT.

As for this clone: Sequence at one end of the junction differs from germline and may be a read error. This chain links TRBV7-9 with TRBJ1-5; no reliable D call. CDR1 is SEHNR and CDR2 is FQNEAQ in the germline V gene (reference sequence). This CDR3 is 15 amino acids long. The CDR3 spells CSSSLAGGSNQPQHF. DNA for the CDR3: TGTTCCAGCAGCTTAGCAGGCGGGTCCAATCAGCCCCAGCATTTT.

This clone turned up a few times. This chain connects TRBV27 to TRBJ2-6; D might be TRBD2 (6 bases). Between the trimmed V and J ends, which lost 6 bases and 0 bases, there was a span of 18 bases. The CDR3 extends over 18 amino acids. CDR1 and CDR2 (germline): MNHEY, SMNVEV (reference sequence). This CDR3 reads CASRLWGVSSSGANVLTF. The DNA for the CDR3 is TGTGCCAGCAGGCTATGGGGGGTTTCAAGCTCTGGGGCCAACGTCCTGACTTTC.

In DNA, the CDR3 is TGTGCCAGCAGCGTAGCTCCGACAGGCAATGAGCAGTTCTTC. This translates into CASSVAPTGNEQFF. The chain recombines TRBV9 with TRBJ2-1, with TRBD1 as a possible D gene (6 bases). V was cut by 0 bases and J by 6 bases, with 10 bases left in between. The V gene's germline CDR1 is SGDLS and CDR2 YYNGEE. The CDR3 has 14 amino acids.

J is TRBJ2-3 and V is TRBV5-6; D call uncertain. CDR3 length: 13 residues. Germline V gene data show CDR1 as SGHDT and CDR2 as YYEEEE. Trimming took 3 bases from V and 2 from J, leaving 7 bases between them. Here the CDR3 reads CASSSRITDTQYF. CDR3 bases: TGTGCCAGCAGCTCGCGGATCACAGATACGCAGTATTTT.

In this sample, this clone turned up a few times. V and J are TRBV10-3 and TRBJ1-6, with D uncertain. Germline V lookup: CDR1 ENHRY, CDR2 SYGVKD. Between the trimmed V and J ends, which lost 5 bases and 7 bases, there was a span of 15 bases. The CDR3 length is 15 residues. The CDR3 spells CAISWGDLGNSPLHF. DNA of the CDR3: TGTGCCATCAGTTGGGGAGATCTGGGAAATTCACCCCTCCACTTT.

The rearrangement uses TRBV7-2 and TRBJ2-7; TRBD2 matches at 15 bases. V lost 5 bases to trimming and J lost 7 bases; unmatched junction nucleotides: 12. CDR1 and CDR2 (germline): SGHTA, FQGNSA. CDR3 length: 17 residues. The CDR3 DNA sequence: TGTGCCAGCAGCCGAGGACTAGCGGGGGGGCAAATCGGGGAGCAGTACGTC. This encodes CASSRGLAGGQIGEQYV.

This clone was picked up a small number of times. The rearrangement uses TRBV2 and TRBJ2-3; D possibly corresponds to TRBD2 (6 bases). The germline V and J ends were trimmed by 7 bases and 1 base, with 12 bases remaining between them. The CDR3 sequence is 14 residues long. Germline CDR1 reads SNHLY; CDR2 reads FYNNEI. For the CDR3, the DNA is TGTGCCAGCAAGGAGGGACGGCGCACAGATACGCAGTATTTT. Encoded protein: CASKEGRRTDTQYF.

The chain uses TRBV28 and TRBJ2-5; possibly TRBD2 for D (8 bases). Between the trimmed V and J ends, which lost 2 bases and 3 bases, there was a span of 19 bases. The CDR3 has 17 residues. Germline V gene sequence: CDR1 MDHEN, CDR2 SYDVKM. CDR3: CASSLGLAGGGEETQYF. CDR3 DNA sequence: TGTGCCAGCAGTTTAGGACTAGCAGGGGGGGGCGAAGAGACCCAGTACTTC.

The rearrangement links TRBV5-5 to TRBJ2-7, with 13 nucleotides matching TRBD2. This CDR3 has 16 amino acids. Germline V CDR1 and CDR2: SGHKS, YYEKEE (reference sequence). V lost 2 bases and J lost 4; bases outside the gene matches: 6. The CDR3 region has the DNA TGTGCCAGCAGCTTCGGACTAGCGGGAGACGGGTACGAGCAGTACTTC. This codes for CASSFGLAGDGYEQYF.

This sequence joins TRBV7-9 and TRBJ2-5, with 7 bases aligning to TRBD2. CDR1 is SEHNR and CDR2 is FQNEAQ in the germline V gene (reference sequence). CDR3 length: 17 residues. With V trimmed by 3 bases and J by 1 base, 11 bases remained unmatched. CDR3 DNA: TGTGCCAGCAGCTTGGGAGTGTCTCTAGCGGTCCAAGAGACCCAGTACTTC. It is translated as CASSLGVSLAVQETQYF. The variable domain in full, completed from reference TRBV7-9 and TRBJ2-5, reads DTGVSQNPRHKITKRGQNVTFRCDPISEHNRLYWYRQTLGQGPEFLTYFQNEAQLEKSRLLSDRFSAERPKGSFSTLEIQRTEQGDSAMYLCASSLGVSLAVQETQYFGPGTRLLVL.

The V and J genes are TRBV2 and TRBJ2-7; 8 bases align to TRBD2. CDR1 SNHLY and CDR2 FYNNEI come from the germline V gene. The CDR3 is made up of 15 amino acids. V lost 3 bases to trimming and J lost 0 bases; unmatched junction nucleotides: 4. The CDR3 is CASSEGAGGSYEQYV. The CDR3 DNA is TGTGCCAGCAGTGAGGGGGCGGGGGGCTCCTACGAGCAGTACGTC.

The chain couples TRBV19 to TRBJ2-7, with 7 nucleotides matching TRBD2. CDR3 length equals 15 residues. Germline CDR1 is LNHDA and CDR2 is SQIVND (reference sequence). CDR3 region: CASRLVGGGTYGQYV. The CDR3 coding sequence is TGTGCCAGTAGGCTCGTGGGGGGGGGAACCTACGGGCAGTACGTC.